Below, 27 T cell receptor beta chains from the same sample are listed, as sequenced in a study of T cell responses to AZD1222 COVID-19 vaccine. The repertoire was sequenced with immunoSEQ multiplex PCR; TCRdb's copy has only in-frame clones and lacks some. This sample yields 130,000 to 150,000 clones, of which about 90% are seen a single time; approximately 2% belongs to the top ten. The input for sequencing was peripheral blood, taken on day 0 of AZD1222 vaccination. These receptors all come from an adult in good health.

J is TRBJ2-3 and V is TRBV4-2; 8 nucleotides line up with TRBD1. This CDR3 is built from 17 residues. The germline CDR1 and CDR2 sequences are LGHNA and YNFKEQ. V dropped 2 bases and J dropped 5; count of bases not matched to a gene: 12. This CDR3 is CASSQISSGGTVDTQYF. CDR3 DNA: TGTGCCAGCAGCCAAATATCATCAGGGGGCACGGTAGATACGCAGTATTTT.

This rearrangement joins TRBV18 to TRBJ1-1; tentatively, D is TRBD1 (5 bases). This CDR3 has 16 residues. Germline V gene lookup returns CDR1 KGHSH and CDR2 LQKENI. V lost 0 bases, J lost 1 base, and 12 bases lay in between. CDR3 protein: CASSPPSAGGNTEAFF. The CDR3 coding sequence is TGTGCCAGCTCACCACCCTCGGCGGGGGGGAACACTGAAGCTTTCTTT.

The rearrangement links TRBV10-3 to TRBJ2-5; D is ambiguous. This CDR3 has 14 amino acids. V dropped 4 bases and J dropped 4 bases, with 13 bases sitting between them. The germline V gene has CDR1 ENHRY and CDR2 SYGVKD. CDR3 DNA sequence: TGTGCCATCAGTGTTTCGGCAGTTGGAGAGACCCAGTACTTC. Translating it yields CAISVSAVGETQYF.

V and J are TRBV7-9 and TRBJ1-5; 8 positions match TRBD1. Unmatched junction bases numbered 2, after V lost 2 bases and J lost 5 bases. CDR1 and CDR2 from the germline V gene are SEHNR and FQNEAQ (reference sequence). This CDR3 is 14 amino acids long. The CDR3 region is CASSLTTGDQPQHF. The CDR3 DNA is TGTGCCAGCAGCTTAACGACAGGGGATCAGCCCCAGCATTTT.

The chain recombines TRBV10-3 with TRBJ2-5; D is undetermined. CDR1 is ENHRY and CDR2 is SYGVKD in the germline V gene. V was trimmed by 0 bases and J by 1 base, leaving 3 bases between them. The CDR3 runs 13 residues. CDR3 amino acids: CAISESIQETQYF. For the CDR3, the DNA is TGTGCCATCAGTGAGTCGATCCAAGAGACCCAGTACTTC.

The rearrangement joins TRBV7-2 to TRBJ2-3; D is undetermined. The CDR3 runs to 16 residues. Looked up from germline, CDR1 is SGHTA and CDR2 is FQGNSA. V dropped 1 base and J dropped 1 base, with 12 bases sitting between them. In nucleotides, the CDR3 is TGTGCCAGCAGCTTAGATTCCCCCCGGGGCACAGATACGCAGTATTTT. Translated, it gives CASSLDSPRGTDTQYF.

The CDR3 DNA is TGCGCCAGCAGCCAAGGGAGAGGAGACTACGAGCAGTACTTC. Translation: CASSQGRGDYEQYF. This sequence joins TRBV4-1 and TRBJ2-7; D not certain. The CDR3 extends over 14 amino acids. V lost 1 base and J 3 bases, leaving 10 bases between the germline ends. The V gene's germline CDR1 is MGHRA and CDR2 YSYEKL.

The CDR3 DNA reads as TGTGCCAGCAGTTACACGCCGGATACCGGAGAGACCCAGTACTTC. This translates into CASSYTPDTGETQYF. The V call is TRBV6-2 or TRBV6-3, the J call TRBJ2-5; D is unclear. Trimming removed 2 bases at V and 4 bases at J, with 14 bases between. CDR1 is MNHEY, CDR2 SVGEGT, per germline. The CDR3 covers 15 residues.

The V call is TRBV2, the J call TRBJ1-2; D is ambiguous. Germline lookup yields CDR1 SNHLY and CDR2 FYNNEI. The germline V and J ends were trimmed by 2 bases and 0 bases, with 13 bases remaining between them. CDR3 length: 16 amino acids. The CDR3 protein is CASSELPGDSNYGYTF. The CDR3 DNA reads as TGTGCCAGCAGTGAACTCCCAGGAGACTCTAACTATGGCTACACCTTC.

The rearrangement links TRBV27 to TRBJ1-5; no definite D call. V lost 9 bases and J lost 2, with 23 bases in between. Germline V gene sequence: CDR1 MNHEY, CDR2 SMNVEV (reference sequence). This CDR3 spans 17 amino acids. CDR3 nucleotides: TGTGCCAGTCGACTTAGTGCGGGGATCGGGGGCAATCAGCCCCAGCATTTT. Protein product: CASRLSAGIGGNQPQHF.

This clone was seen only once. The V and J genes are TRBV7-6 and TRBJ2-1; 12 nucleotides match TRBD2. CDR1 and CDR2 from the germline V gene are SGHVS and FNYEAQ. With V trimmed by 6 bases and J by 0 bases, 9 bases remained unmatched. The CDR3 has 18 amino acids. CDR3 in amino acids: CASRELAGGRSSYNEQFF. The CDR3 DNA reads TGTGCCAGCAGGGAACTAGCGGGGGGCCGGAGCTCCTACAATGAGCAGTTCTTC.

The chain uses TRBV6-5 and TRBJ1-5; the D is unclear. The germline V and J ends were trimmed by 0 bases and 2 bases, with 8 bases remaining between them. The CDR3 totals 15 residues. Germline values: CDR1 MNHEY, CDR2 SVGAGI. CDR3 loop: CASSYSIGGNQPQHF. The CDR3 DNA reads TGTGCCAGCAGTTACTCAATCGGGGGCAATCAGCCCCAGCATTTT.

This clone appeared a single time. The CDR3 reads CASSFRSGEKLFF. CDR3 sequence (DNA): TGTGCCAGCAGCTTTAGGTCTGGGGAAAAACTGTTTTTT. The chain uses TRBV7-2 and TRBJ1-4; D gene ambiguous. This CDR3 is 13 amino acids long. The ends were cut back, 3 bases at V and 8 bases at J, with 10 bases in the middle. Germline V gives CDR1 SGHTA, CDR2 FQGNSA.

The chain joins TRBV18 to TRBJ2-7; TRBD1 aligns across 10 bases. This CDR3 comprises 15 residues. Germline CDR1 is KGHSH and CDR2 is LQKENI. Trimming took 5 bases from V and 3 from J; bases not matched to a gene: 7. CDR3 region: CASSGFRDRGYEQYF. The CDR3 DNA reads as TGTGCCAGCTCAGGGTTTCGGGACAGGGGCTACGAGCAGTACTTC. The variable domain in full, completed from reference TRBV18 and TRBJ2-7, reads NAGVMQNPRHLVRRRGQEARLRCSPMKGHSHVYWYRQLPEEGLKFMVYLQKENIIDESGMPKERFSAEFPKEGPSILRIQQVVRGDSAAYFCASSGFRDRGYEQYFGPGTRLTVT.

The chain combines TRBV9 with TRBJ1-5, with D unclear. Germline V lookup: CDR1 SGDLS, CDR2 YYNGEE. The CDR3 is 13 amino acids. With 4 bases removed from V and 3 bases from J, the gap between germline ends came to 8 bases. The CDR3 loop reads CASSPGNNQPQHF. DNA for the CDR3: TGTGCCAGCAGCCCGGGAAACAATCAGCCCCAGCATTTT.

The chain combines TRBV12-3 or TRBV12-4 with TRBJ1-1; unclear D gene. The CDR3 contains 13 residues. Between the trimmed V and J ends, which lost 6 bases and 1 base, there was a span of 9 bases. The CDR3 protein is CASSRAPNTEAFF. In DNA form, the CDR3 reads TGTGCCAGCAGCCGGGCCCCGAACACTGAAGCTTTCTTT.

The table lists this clone with a count of one. DNA for the CDR3: TGTGCCAGCAGGGCCGGGAATGGCTACACCTTC. The encoded protein is CASRAGNGYTF. The genes are TRBV3-1 (or the pseudogene TRBV3-2) and TRBJ1-2; D unresolved. The CDR3 length is 11 residues. V was clipped by 6 bases and J by 6 bases, with 8 bases between them. Germline CDR1 and CDR2: LGHDT and YNNKEL (reference sequence).

The genes are TRBV5-8 and TRBJ2-5, with D uncertain. Germline CDR1 is SGHTS and CDR2 is YDEGEE. The CDR3 spans 16 residues. The V gene lost 0 bases and the J gene lost 0 bases, with 12 bases spanning the gap. In DNA, the CDR3 is TGTGCCAGCAGCTTGGGGGATCTAGGGAACCAAGAGACCCAGTACTTC. Its translation is CASSLGDLGNQETQYF.

The genes are TRBV7-2 and TRBJ2-3; 8 positions match TRBD2. The CDR3 sequence is 15 residues long. Germline-derived CDR1 and CDR2 are SGHTA and FQGNSA. Losses at the gene ends were 11 bases for V and 5 bases for J; bases not matched to a gene: 15. The CDR3 here is CASWAQPGGVDTQYF. As DNA, the CDR3 is TGTGCCTCATGGGCCCAACCGGGAGGGGTAGATACGCAGTATTTT.

The chain employs TRBV5-4 and TRBJ1-2; possible D gene TRBD1, 5 bases. Germline V lookup: CDR1 SGHNT, CDR2 YYREEE (reference sequence). The V end was cut by 4 bases, the J end by 4 bases, with 8 bases between. The CDR3 sequence is 12 residues long. DNA for the CDR3: TGTGCCAGCAGCCAGGGCCTCTATGGCTACACCTTC. This codes for CASSQGLYGYTF.

The J gene is TRBJ2-3, the V gene TRBV4-1, with D possibly matching TRBD2 (5 bases). Germline assignment: CDR1 MGHRA and CDR2 YSYEKL. V lost 0 bases, J lost 4 bases, and 11 bases lay in between. CDR3 length: 15 amino acids. For the CDR3, the DNA is TGCGCCAGCAGCCAAGAGGCGGGCGTTTCAGATACGCAGTATTTT. This gives the protein CASSQEAGVSDTQYF.

This clone showed up just once. J is TRBJ2-5 and V is TRBV4-1; possible D gene TRBD1, 6 bases. Germline V gene data show CDR1 as MGHRA and CDR2 as YSYEKL. Trimming left V 4 bases short and J 5 bases short, with 14 bases between. This CDR3 is built from 14 residues. The CDR3 DNA sequence: TGCGCCAGCAGCCTTGGGGGCAGGGAGGAGACCCAGTACTTC. Translated: CASSLGGREETQYF.

Points on this clone: One end of the junction is discordant with germline, which a read error may explain. The rearrangement joins TRBV4-3 to TRBJ2-7; tentatively, D is TRBD1 (6 bases). The length of the CDR3 is 13 residues. Germline V gene data show CDR1 as LGHNA and CDR2 as YSLEER. The CDR3 DNA reads TGCGCCAGCAGCGAAGAACAGGGAGACGAGCAGTACTTC. Translating it yields CASSEEQGDEQYF.

The chain is built from TRBV7-3 and TRBJ1-1, with unresolved D. Germline V gene sequence: CDR1 SGHTA, CDR2 FQGTGA. Trimming removed 5 bases from V and 1 base from J, with 11 bases in between. CDR3 length equals 14 residues. In nucleotides, the CDR3 is TGTGCCAGCAGCCTCAGCTCGGAGAACACTGAAGCTTTCTTT. Amino acid sequence: CASSLSSENTEAFF.

Worth noting for this clone: One junction end disagrees with the germline gene, perhaps due to a read error. This rearrangement joins TRBV6-1 to TRBJ2-2; weak D call: TRBD1 (6 bases). This CDR3 is 16 amino acids long. CDR1 and CDR2 (germline): MNHNS, SASEGT. The CDR3 loop is CASREGAGQSTGELFF. Here the CDR3 DNA reads TGTGCCAGCAGGGAAGGCGCCGGACAGTCCACCGGGGAGCTGTTTTTT.

The chain recombines TRBV15 with TRBJ2-3, with 8 positions matching TRBD2. With V trimmed by 5 bases and J by 6 bases, 7 bases remained unmatched. Germline-derived CDR1 and CDR2 are LNHNV and YYDKDF (reference sequence). The CDR3 is made up of 14 amino acids. In DNA form, the CDR3 reads TGTGCCACCAGCGAGCGGGGGCCCTCCGATACGCAGTATTTT. The encoded protein is CATSERGPSDTQYF. Full variable domain (missing parts from reference TRBV15 and TRBJ2-3): DAMVIQNPRYQVTQFGKPVTLSCSQTLNHNVMYWYQQKSSQAPKLLFHYYDKDFNNEADTPDNFQSRRPNTSFCFLDIRSPGLGDTAMYLCATSERGPSDTQYFGPGTRLTVL.

V is TRBV6-2 or TRBV6-3 and J is TRBJ2-7; 10 nucleotides agree with TRBD1. The CDR3 is 17 amino acids. CDR1 and CDR2 from the germline V gene are MNHEY and SVGEGT. The junction had 9 bases not matched to a gene; V was cut back by 2 bases and J by 2 bases. CDR3 DNA: TGTGCCAGCAGTTACGCCCTTGGGACAGGGGATACCTACGAGCAGTACTTC. Its protein is CASSYALGTGDTYEQYF.